Shown below are 14 T cell receptor beta chains from a single sample sequenced in a study of blood T cell repertoires in COVID-19. Repertoires were generated with immunoSEQ multiplex PCR, while TCRdb's copy carries only in-frame clones and drops some. The sample records 88,000 or so clones, approximately 83% being singletons. The sequenced material came from peripheral blood. These receptors were obtained from a man between 60 and 75 years old with acute or convalescent COVID-19.

This clone was seen only once. This chain joins TRBV7-3 and TRBJ2-2, with TRBD1 matching 7 bases. This CDR3 has 16 residues. In germline, CDR1 is SGHTA, CDR2 FQGTGA. The V and J ends lost 1 base and 7 bases, in that order; junction bases with no gene match: 9. CDR3: CASSLREEGARGELFF. The CDR3 DNA is TGTGCCAGCAGCTTAAGAGAAGAGGGGGCGCGCGGGGAGCTGTTTTTT.

V gene TRBV21-1 combines with J gene TRBJ1-2; TRBD1, the D gene given by the table, was not confirmed from the DNA. TRBV21-1 is termed a pseudogene. The CDR3 runs to 12 residues. This CDR3 reads CASSIGPDGYTF. CDR3 coding DNA: TGTGCCAGCAGCATTGGCCCCGATGGCTACACCTTC.

The V and J genes are TRBV11-3 and TRBJ2-5, with TRBD1 identical over 8 bases. Trimming at V came to 5 bases and at J to 5 bases, leaving 10 bases not matched to a gene. CDR1 and CDR2 (germline): SGHNT, YENEEA. This CDR3 is 15 amino acids long. The CDR3 region has the DNA TGTGCCAGCAGCCTCCGGACAGGGTGGGAGGAGACCCAGTACTTC. It codes for CASSLRTGWEETQYF.

The rearrangement joins TRBV6-4 to TRBJ2-1; 10 bases map to TRBD2. V lost 9 bases and J lost 4; bases outside the gene matches: 6. The CDR3 is 14 residues long. The germline CDR1 and CDR2 sequences are MRHNA and SNTAGT. The CDR3 reads CARPTSGPYNEQFF. CDR3 sequence (DNA): TGTGCCAGGCCGACTAGCGGGCCTTACAATGAGCAGTTCTTC.

The chain combines TRBV3-1 (or the pseudogene TRBV3-2) with TRBJ2-3; 8 nucleotides align to TRBD2. Trimming cost V 6 bases and J 0 bases; bases outside gene matches: 5. From germline, CDR1 is LGHDT and CDR2 YNNKEL (reference sequence). The length of the CDR3 is 15 residues. The CDR3 spells CASRSGGHSTDTQYF. The CDR3 bases are TGTGCCAGCAGAAGCGGGGGCCATAGCACAGATACGCAGTATTTT.

V is TRBV6-2 or TRBV6-3 and J is TRBJ2-7; D ambiguous. The CDR3 runs 12 residues. The germline V gene has CDR1 MNHEY and CDR2 SVGEGT. V was cut by 2 bases and J by 4 bases, with 6 bases left in between. In DNA, the CDR3 is TGTGCCAGCAGTTACCGTTATTACGAGCAGTACTTC. Amino acids: CASSYRYYEQYF.

The chain has TRBV24-1 and TRBJ1-2; D is uncertain. Germline values: CDR1 KGHDR, CDR2 SFDVKD. This CDR3 comprises 10 residues. The germline V and J ends were trimmed by 8 bases and 5 bases, with 5 bases remaining between them. The CDR3 DNA sequence: TGTGCCACCACACTTTATGGCTACACCTTC. Residues: CATTLYGYTF.

V gene TRBV10-3 combines with J gene TRBJ1-3; D gene ambiguous. CDR3 length equals 13 residues. Germline assignment: CDR1 ENHRY and CDR2 SYGVKD. Trimming cost V 7 bases and J 0 bases, with 7 bases left between them. CDR3: CAITSHSGNTIYF. CDR3 in DNA: TGTGCCATCACTTCACACTCTGGAAACACCATATATTTT.

This chain joins TRBV18 and TRBJ1-5; TRBD1 matches at 7 bases. The CDR3 is made up of 15 amino acids. Trimming took 4 bases from V and 3 from J; bases not matched to a gene: 6. Germline V gene lookup returns CDR1 KGHSH and CDR2 LQKENI. In DNA form, the CDR3 reads TGTGCCAGCTCACGCGACAGGGCCGACAATCAGCCCCAGCATTTT. Translation gives CASSRDRADNQPQHF.

The rearrangement links TRBV5-1 to TRBJ2-3; 8 bases match TRBD2. Germline V gene sequence: CDR1 SGHRS, CDR2 YFSETQ. The CDR3 runs to 14 residues. V lost 3 bases and J lost 4; bases outside the gene matches: 4. Here the CDR3 reads CASSSTSGADTQYF. For the CDR3, the DNA is TGCGCCAGCAGCTCTACTAGCGGCGCAGATACGCAGTATTTT. The full variable domain, rest sourced from reference TRBV5-1 and TRBJ2-3, is KAGVTQTPRYLIKTRGQQVTLSCSPISGHRSVSWYQQTPGQGLQFLFEYFSETQRNKGNFPGRFSGRQFSNSRSEMNVSTLELGDSALYLCASSSTSGADTQYFGPGTRLTVL.

The rearrangement links TRBV6-2 or TRBV6-3 to TRBJ2-3, with 9 bases aligning to TRBD1. CDR1 and CDR2 (germline): MNHEY, SVGEGT. J was trimmed by 0 bases and V by 2 bases; bases with no gene match: 6. The CDR3 is 17 residues long. The CDR3 region has the DNA TGTGCCAGCAGTTACACCCCGACAGGGGGTAGCACAGATACGCAGTATTTT. Protein sequence: CASSYTPTGGSTDTQYF.

The chain recombines TRBV30 with TRBJ2-7, with 9 bases aligning to TRBD1. The trim removed 5 bases at V and 9 bases at J, leaving 17 bases unmatched. The CDR3 extends over 15 amino acids. Germline CDR1 reads GTSNPN; CDR2 reads SVGIG (reference sequence). CDR3 sequence (DNA): TGTGCCTGGGACTCCGCCGGACAGGGGATAGCGGGGCAGTACTTC. Amino acid sequence: CAWDSAGQGIAGQYF.

The V gene is TRBV7-6, the J gene TRBJ1-5, with D maybe TRBD1 (5 bases). The CDR3 extends over 13 amino acids. V was clipped by 5 bases and J by 3 bases, with 8 bases between them. Germline CDR1 reads SGHVS; CDR2 reads FNYEAQ. The CDR3 spells CASSPGSNQPQHF. In DNA form, the CDR3 reads TGTGCCAGCAGCCCAGGGTCCAATCAGCCCCAGCATTTT.

The rearrangement uses TRBV6-6 and TRBJ1-6, with 11 bases fitting TRBD1. The CDR3 sequence is 16 residues long. CDR1 is MNHNY, CDR2 SVGAGI, per germline (reference sequence). Trimming removed 8 bases from V and 9 bases from J; junction bases left unmatched: 12. The CDR3, as DNA: TGTGCCAGCCGGGGAGGTGGACAGGGGGCAGTTTCACCCCTCCACTTT. Protein: CASRGGGQGAVSPLHF.